This T cell receptor beta chain was sequenced in a study of blood T cell repertoires in COVID-19. Across the whole study: Italy, Spain and the United States were the sources of the convalescent and acute COVID-19 samples. T cells, B-cell-depleted T cells, or PBMCs supplied cDNA or gDNA.

In the authors' methods: Reference gene primers were amplified, and this amplification served to estimate nucleated cell counts. The repertoire was sequenced with immunoSEQ multiplex PCR; TCRdb's copy has only in-frame clones and lacks some. The DNA was the basis for D and trimming; V, J and clone size are from that table. Of over 150,000 clones listed, around four fifths were seen once; the top ten hold approximately 15%. Recovered participants had two consecutive negative NP/OP PCR tests, healthcare professional clearance, or symptom resolution. The germline V gene encodes CDR1 SGHTA and CDR2 FQGNSA. With 5 bases clipped from V and 1 base from J, the junction kept 5 bases outside the gene matches. The CDR3 is made up of 15 amino acids.

This chain links TRBV7-2 with TRBJ2-1; 7 nucleotides agree with TRBD1. Sequencing used PBMCs or T cells enriched from blood (not recorded which). The sequence came from a woman aged 45-60 years who had recovered from COVID-19. The CDR3 spells CASSTSGQSYNEQFF. As DNA, the CDR3 is TGTGCCAGCAGCACTTCGGGACAGTCCTACAATGAGCAGTTCTTC.